The T cell receptor beta chain described here comes from a study of blood T cell repertoires in COVID-19 (dated by TCRdb to about 2020). About the investigation overall: The collaborator samples originated in the United States, Italy and Spain and spanned the acute and convalescent phases of COVID-19. Sample metadata almost always included a de-identified subject ID, COVID-19 status, age in years and sex. Where HLA class I and class II types were available, the types were taken from metadata supplied by the sample provider, not from assay-based typing. The repertoires were made available in a free public database intended to serve as a resource for research on the immune response to SARS-CoV-2. Samples came from the ongoing ImmuneRACE study (first 160 participants) plus 1,254 subjects from 6 global collaborators. The dataset comprised deeply sampled blood TCRbeta repertoires from subjects exposed to, actively infected with, or recovered from COVID-19. The material from the prospective study consisted of cDNA or gDNA derived from T cells, B-cell-depleted T cells, or PBMCs. On the study overall, not on this receptor specifically: The amount of clinical and demographic metadata varied by source and participant and was provided uncurated.

For this clone: Its binding antigen is unknown. The input lacks base qualities; no much larger clone sits a single base away.

The immunoSEQ Assay, a bias-controlled multiplex PCR, was used to amplify TCRbeta CDR3 regions from genomic DNA. Regarding the original processing steps: The number of nucleated cells in each sample was estimated by amplification of reference gene primers within the assay. Sequence reads were collapsed and filtered to measure the absolute abundance of every unique TCRbeta CDR3 rearrangement. For each sample, productive Simpson clonality was calculated by taking the square root of Simpson's diversity index across productive rearrangements. This immuneACCESS table, as held by TCRdb, lists in-frame sequences with V and J called but not all clones. Of the missing ones, under half trace to an unresolved V gene in checked studies; the others have no known cause. V and J calls and clone size follow that table, whereas D and trimming were derived from the DNA. For this sample the table gives 100,000 to 150,000 clones, of which more than 85% were detected only once. Less than 4.5% of the sample is held by the ten biggest clonotypes.

Trimming removed 6 bases from V and 2 bases from J; the gene matches leave 4 bases unexplained. There are 14 amino acids in the CDR3, from cysteine to phenylalanine inclusive. Solely the CDR3 DNA is kept, with 42 bases framed from the first base. The germline V gene encodes CDR1 MNHEY and CDR2 SMNVEV (reference sequence). At one collaborating source in Seattle, patients were enrolled during active infection and were followed longitudinally through the course of disease. Collaborating institutions collected whole blood in K2EDTA tubes following their own protocols. For TCRbeta analysis, collaborators shipped samples in one of three forms: frozen whole blood, isolated PBMCs, or DNA extracted from either of those sample types.

In this chain, TRBV27 is recombined with TRBJ1-2, with TRBD1 matching 9 junction bases. Sequenced: peripheral blood. The clonotype was recovered from a man aged 55 to 69 with COVID-19, enrolled during active disease. The DNA sequence is TGTGCCAGCAGCACGGGACAGGGAAACTATGGCTACACCTTC. This translates into CASSTGQGNYGYTF.